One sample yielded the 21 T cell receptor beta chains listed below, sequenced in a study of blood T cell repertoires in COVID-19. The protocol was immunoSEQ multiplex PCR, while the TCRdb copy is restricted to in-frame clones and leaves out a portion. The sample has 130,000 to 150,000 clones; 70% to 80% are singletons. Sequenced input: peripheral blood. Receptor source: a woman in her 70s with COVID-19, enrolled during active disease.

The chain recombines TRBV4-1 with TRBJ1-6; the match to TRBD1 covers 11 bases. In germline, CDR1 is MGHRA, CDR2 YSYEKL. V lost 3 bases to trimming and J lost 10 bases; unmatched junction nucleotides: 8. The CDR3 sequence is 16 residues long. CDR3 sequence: CASSHPGGQGGSPLHF. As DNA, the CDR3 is TGCGCCAGCAGCCACCCCGGGGGACAGGGGGGCTCACCCCTCCACTTT.

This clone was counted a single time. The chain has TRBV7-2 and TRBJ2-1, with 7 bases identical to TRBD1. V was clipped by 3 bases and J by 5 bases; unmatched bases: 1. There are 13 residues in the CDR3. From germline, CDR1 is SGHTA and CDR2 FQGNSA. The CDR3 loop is CASSLDRNNEQFF. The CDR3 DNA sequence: TGTGCCAGCAGCTTGGACAGGAACAATGAGCAGTTCTTC.

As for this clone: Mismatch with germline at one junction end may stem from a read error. The DNA of the CDR3 is TGTGCCAGCCGTTATCTAAGGGGTGGGGGGAACTACGAGCAGTACTTC. Protein product: CASRYLRGGGNYEQYF. V and J are TRBV6-5 and TRBJ2-7; possible D gene TRBD2, 6 bases. This CDR3 has 16 residues. In germline, CDR1 is MNHEY, CDR2 SVGAGI.

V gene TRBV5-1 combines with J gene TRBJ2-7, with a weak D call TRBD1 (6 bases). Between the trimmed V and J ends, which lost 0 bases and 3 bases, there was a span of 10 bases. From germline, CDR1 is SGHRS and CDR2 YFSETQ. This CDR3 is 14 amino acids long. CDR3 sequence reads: CASSLGLQGYEQYF. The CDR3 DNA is TGCGCCAGCAGCTTGGGACTACAGGGCTACGAGCAGTACTTC.

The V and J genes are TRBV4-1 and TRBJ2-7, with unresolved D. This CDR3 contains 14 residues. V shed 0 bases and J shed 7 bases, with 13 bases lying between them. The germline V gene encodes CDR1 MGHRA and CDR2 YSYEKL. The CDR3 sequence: CASSQEAIAGEQYF. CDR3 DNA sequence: TGCGCCAGCAGCCAAGAGGCTATAGCTGGTGAGCAGTACTTC.

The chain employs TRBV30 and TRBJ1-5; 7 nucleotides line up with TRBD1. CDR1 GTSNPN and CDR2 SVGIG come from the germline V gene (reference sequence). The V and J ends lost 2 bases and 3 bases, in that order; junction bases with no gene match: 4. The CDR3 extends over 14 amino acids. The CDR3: CAWSTTGPNQPQHF. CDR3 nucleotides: TGTGCCTGGAGTACGACAGGGCCCAATCAGCCCCAGCATTTT. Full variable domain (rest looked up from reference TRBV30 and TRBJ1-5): SQTIHQWPATLVQPVGSPLSLECTVEGTSNPNLYWYRQAAGRGLQLLFYSVGIGQISSEVPQNLSASRPQDRQFILSSKKLLLSDSGFYLCAWSTTGPNQPQHFGDGTRLSIL.

For the CDR3, the DNA is TGTGCCAGCAGTCAATACCCCACAGCGAACACTGAAGCTTTCTTT. Encoded protein: CASSQYPTANTEAFF. The chain employs TRBV6-5 and TRBJ1-1; D gene ambiguous. Per germline, CDR1 MNHEY and CDR2 SVGAGI. Deletions cut 5 bases from V and 1 base from J, with 14 bases between. This CDR3 has 15 residues.

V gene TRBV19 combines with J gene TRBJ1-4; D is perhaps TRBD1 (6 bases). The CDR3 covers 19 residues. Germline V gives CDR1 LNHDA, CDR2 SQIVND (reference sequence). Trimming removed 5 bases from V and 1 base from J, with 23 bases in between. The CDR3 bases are TGTGCCAGTAGTTCACAGGGATTGGGGCGATCAAGAACTAATGAAAAACTGTTTTTT. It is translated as CASSSQGLGRSRTNEKLFF.

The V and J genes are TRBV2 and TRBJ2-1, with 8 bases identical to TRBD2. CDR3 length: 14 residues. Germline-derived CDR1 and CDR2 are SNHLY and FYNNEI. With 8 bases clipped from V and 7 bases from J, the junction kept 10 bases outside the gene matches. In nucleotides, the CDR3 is TGTGCCAGCGGGTATCGGGGGGGGCGGAATGAGCAGTTCTTC. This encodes CASGYRGGRNEQFF.

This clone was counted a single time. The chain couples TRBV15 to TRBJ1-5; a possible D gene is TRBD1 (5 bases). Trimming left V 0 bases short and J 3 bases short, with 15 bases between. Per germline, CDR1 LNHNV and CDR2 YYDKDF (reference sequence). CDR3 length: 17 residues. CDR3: CATSRDPQGAFNQPQHF. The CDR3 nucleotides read TGTGCCACCAGCAGAGACCCCCAAGGGGCGTTCAATCAGCCCCAGCATTTT.

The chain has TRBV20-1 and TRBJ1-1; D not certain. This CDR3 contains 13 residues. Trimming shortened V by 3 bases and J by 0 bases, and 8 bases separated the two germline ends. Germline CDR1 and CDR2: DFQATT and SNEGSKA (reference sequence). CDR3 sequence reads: CSASPHMNTEAFF. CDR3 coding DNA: TGCAGTGCTAGTCCACACATGAACACTGAAGCTTTCTTT.

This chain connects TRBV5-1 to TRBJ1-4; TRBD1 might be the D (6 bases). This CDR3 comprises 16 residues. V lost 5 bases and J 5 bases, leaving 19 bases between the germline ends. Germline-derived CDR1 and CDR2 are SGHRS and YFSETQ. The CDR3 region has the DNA TGCGCCAGCAGTACGCAAGGGGGGGGCAACAATGAAAAACTGTTTTTT. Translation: CASSTQGGGNNEKLFF.

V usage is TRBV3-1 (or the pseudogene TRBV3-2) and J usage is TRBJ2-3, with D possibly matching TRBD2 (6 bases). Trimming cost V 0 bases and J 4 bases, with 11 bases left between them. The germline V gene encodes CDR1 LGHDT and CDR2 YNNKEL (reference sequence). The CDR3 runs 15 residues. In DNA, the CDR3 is TGTGCCAGCAGCCAAGAGGAGGGACGCGCAGATACGCAGTATTTT. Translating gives CASSQEEGRADTQYF.

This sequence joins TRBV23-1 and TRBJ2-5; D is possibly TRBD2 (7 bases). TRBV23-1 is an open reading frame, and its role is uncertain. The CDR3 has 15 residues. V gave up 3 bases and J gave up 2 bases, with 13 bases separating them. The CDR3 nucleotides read TGCGCCAGCAGTCAGCGGGGGCCGCAACAAGAGACCCAGTACTTC. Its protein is CASSQRGPQQETQYF.

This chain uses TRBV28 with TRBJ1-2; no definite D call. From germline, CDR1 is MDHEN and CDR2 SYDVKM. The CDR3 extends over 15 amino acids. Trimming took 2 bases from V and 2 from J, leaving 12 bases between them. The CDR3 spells CASSLVLVGNYGYTF. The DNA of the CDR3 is TGTGCCAGCAGTTTAGTTTTAGTCGGGAACTATGGCTACACCTTC.

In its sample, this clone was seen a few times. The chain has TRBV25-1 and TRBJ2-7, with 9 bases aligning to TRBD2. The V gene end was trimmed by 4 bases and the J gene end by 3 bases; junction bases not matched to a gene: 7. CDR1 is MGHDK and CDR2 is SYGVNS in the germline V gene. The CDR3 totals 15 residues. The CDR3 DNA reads TGTGCCAGCAGTGCGGCGGGGGGGGCCAGCTACGAGCAGTACTTC. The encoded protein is CASSAAGGASYEQYF.

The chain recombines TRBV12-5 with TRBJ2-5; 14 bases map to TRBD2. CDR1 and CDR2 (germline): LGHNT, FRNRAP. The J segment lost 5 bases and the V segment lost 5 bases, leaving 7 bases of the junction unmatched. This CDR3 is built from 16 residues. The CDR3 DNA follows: TGTGCTAGTGGTCCTGGACTAGCGGGGGGATCGGAGACCCAGTACTTC. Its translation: CASGPGLAGGSETQYF.

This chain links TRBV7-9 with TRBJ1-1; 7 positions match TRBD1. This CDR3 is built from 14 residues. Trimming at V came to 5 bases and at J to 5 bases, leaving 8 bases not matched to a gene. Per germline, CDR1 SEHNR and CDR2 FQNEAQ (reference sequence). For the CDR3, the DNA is TGTGCCAGCAGCCCAACAGGGGAAGGAACTGAAGCTTTCTTT. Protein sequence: CASSPTGEGTEAFF.

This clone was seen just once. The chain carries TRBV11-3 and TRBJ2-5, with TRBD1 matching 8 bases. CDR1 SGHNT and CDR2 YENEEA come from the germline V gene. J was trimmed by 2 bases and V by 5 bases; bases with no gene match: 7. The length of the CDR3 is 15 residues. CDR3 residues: CASSLGTGRQETQYF. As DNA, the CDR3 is TGTGCCAGCAGCCTCGGGACAGGCAGACAAGAGACCCAGTACTTC.

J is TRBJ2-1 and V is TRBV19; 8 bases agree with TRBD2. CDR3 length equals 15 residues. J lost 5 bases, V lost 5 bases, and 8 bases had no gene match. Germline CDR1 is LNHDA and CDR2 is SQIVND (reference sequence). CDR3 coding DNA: TGTGCCAGTAGTCAGGCGGGGGGAAACCACAATGAGCAGTTCTTC. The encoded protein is CASSQAGGNHNEQFF.

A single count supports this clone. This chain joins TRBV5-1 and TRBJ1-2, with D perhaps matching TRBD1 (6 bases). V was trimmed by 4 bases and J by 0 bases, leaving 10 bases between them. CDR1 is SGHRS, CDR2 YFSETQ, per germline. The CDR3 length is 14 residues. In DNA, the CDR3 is TGCGCCAGCAGCGTCCGGGACACTAACTATGGCTACACCTTC. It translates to CASSVRDTNYGYTF.